A selection of T cell receptor beta chains follows, all from one sample in a study of early T cells in non-severe SARS-CoV-2 infection. TCRdb analysed the 5' RACE reads with MiXCR anew, one entry per CDR3 protein. Of 60,000 to 70,000 distinct CDR3 sequences listed, approximately 9.1% are singletons. The sequenced sample consisted of whole blood. Receptor source: an adult who was a healthcare worker with PCR-confirmed SARS-CoV-2 infection or an uninfected control (not recorded which). Each CDR3 is given with its conserved first and last residue. The D gene is left open where the match is weak. Where a row states a size, it is once, few, many or the class of an expanded clone; other rows omit it.

>few|TRBJ1-2|TRBV5-1|NA
TGCGCCAGCAGCTTGGCCAGGGATTTTGGCTACACCTTC
CASSLARDFGYTF
>NA|TRBJ2-1|TRBV20-1|TRBD2
TGCAGTGCGAGGATAGCGGGATCCTACAATGAGCAGTTCTTC
CSARIAGSYNEQFF
>NA|TRBJ2-6|TRBV20-1|NA
TGCAGTGCCCCGGGCCTTTTCCCACCCAACGTCCTGACTTTC
CSAPGLFPPNVLTF
>few|TRBJ2-3|TRBV5-1|NA
TGCGCCAGCAGATCCGGGGACGCTAGCACAGATACGCAGTATTTT
CASRSGDASTDTQYF
>few|TRBJ2-3|TRBV9|TRBD2
TGTGCCAGCACCGATCCAGCGGGAGGGTACACAGATACGCAGTATTTT
CASTDPAGGYTDTQYF
>NA|TRBJ2-5|TRBV27|NA
TGTGCCAGCAGCCTGGCTTACAGGTTGTTTGAGACCCAGTACTTC
CASSLAYRLFETQYF
>NA|TRBJ2-2|TRBV20-1|NA
TGCAGTGCCGTGGGAGGACGGGGGACCGGGGAGCTGTTTTTT
CSAVGGRGTGELFF
>many|TRBJ2-7|TRBV7-6|NA
TGTGCCAGCAGCTCCACACAAAAGTTGGCTAGCCGAAAGTCCTACGAGCAGTACTTC
CASSSTQKLASRKSYEQYF
>few|TRBJ1-3|TRBV11-2|NA
TGTGCCAGCAGCTTAGCGGCAGGAGGAAACACCATATATTTT
CASSLAAGGNTIYF
>many|TRBJ1-5|TRBV6-2/TRBV6-3|NA
TGTGCCAGCAGTCCCTCTTCAGGGGATCAGCCCCAGCATTTT
CASSPSSGDQPQHF
>NA|TRBJ2-3|TRBV15|TRBD1
TGTGCCACCAGCTCCCGGGACAGGCCATACACAGATACGCAGTATTTT
CATSSRDRPYTDTQYF
>few|TRBJ2-5|TRBV9|NA
TGTGCCAGCAGCGTAAACCCTAGCAACCAAGAGACCCAGTACTTC
CASSVNPSNQETQYF
>few|TRBJ2-7|TRBV11-3|TRBD2
TGTGCCAGCAGCCCTGGGACTAGCGGGAGGCAAGACGAGCAGTACTTC
CASSPGTSGRQDEQYF
>NA|TRBJ1-2|TRBV7-3|NA
TGTGCCAGCAGCTTGGGGCAGAACTATGGCTACACCTTC
CASSLGQNYGYTF